This is a list of T cell receptor beta chains from one sample in a study of blood T cell repertoires in COVID-19. Profiled with immunoSEQ multiplex PCR; TCRdb holds only in-frame clones, not every one. The sample carries under 85,000 clones, around four fifths recorded once. Sequencing was carried out using peripheral blood. All receptors derive from a man older than 75 with active or convalescent COVID-19. CDR3s include the opening cysteine and the closing phenylalanine or tryptophan. A D gene is named only where the DNA matches it firmly. Rows may omit the clone size; those that give it use once, few, many or a size class.

len: 14; d_gene: TRBD1; j_gene: TRBJ2-3; v_gene: TRBV29-1; abundance: .; CDR3aa: CSVGQGRGTDTQYF; CDR3nt: TGCAGCGTCGGACAGGGTCGAGGCACAGATACGCAGTATTTT
len: 15; d_gene: TRBD2; j_gene: TRBJ2-1; v_gene: TRBV19; abundance: .; CDR3aa: CASSIDFGGSGEQFF; CDR3nt: TGTGCCAGTAGTATAGATTTCGGCGGGAGTGGCGAGCAGTTCTTC
len: 13; d_gene: .; j_gene: TRBJ1-1; v_gene: TRBV4-1; abundance: .; CDR3aa: CASSQDIRAEAFF; CDR3nt: TGCGCCAGCAGCCAAGATATCCGGGCTGAAGCTTTCTTT
len: 15; d_gene: .; j_gene: TRBJ1-5; v_gene: TRBV23-1; abundance: .; CDR3aa: CASSRRDLRGQPQHF; CDR3nt: TGCGCCAGCAGTCGGAGGGACCTTCGGGGTCAGCCCCAGCATTTT
len: 12; d_gene: .; j_gene: TRBJ2-1; v_gene: TRBV28; abundance: .; CDR3aa: CASSNGGNEQFF; CDR3nt: TGTGCCAGCAGTAACGGCGGGAATGAGCAGTTCTTC
len: 13; d_gene: .; j_gene: TRBJ2-5; v_gene: TRBV2; abundance: few; CDR3aa: CASTKNGGETQYF; CDR3nt: TGTGCCAGCACTAAGAACGGCGGGGAGACCCAGTACTTC
len: 13; d_gene: .; j_gene: TRBJ1-3; v_gene: TRBV29-1; abundance: few; CDR3aa: CSVSRGDGNTIYF; CDR3nt: TGCAGCGTCTCACGCGGGGATGGAAACACCATATATTTT
len: 18; d_gene: TRBD1; j_gene: TRBJ2-5; v_gene: TRBV19; abundance: .; CDR3aa: CASSIDHKGQGYQETQYF; CDR3nt: TGTGCCAGTAGTATAGATCACAAGGGACAGGGTTACCAAGAGACCCAGTACTTC
len: 14; d_gene: .; j_gene: TRBJ1-1; v_gene: TRBV11-2; abundance: .; CDR3aa: CASSFLGGDTEAFF; CDR3nt: TGTGCCAGCAGCTTCCTGGGGGGAGACACTGAAGCTTTCTTT
len: 14; d_gene: .; j_gene: TRBJ1-2; v_gene: TRBV7-8; abundance: .; CDR3aa: CASSPRTGNYGYTF; CDR3nt: TGTGCCAGCAGCCCACGGACGGGGAACTATGGCTACACCTTC
len: 13; d_gene: .; j_gene: TRBJ1-2; v_gene: TRBV11-1; abundance: .; CDR3aa: CASSSRSGLGYTF; CDR3nt: TGTGCCAGCAGCTCTCGGTCAGGCCTCGGCTACACCTTC
len: 16; d_gene: .; j_gene: TRBJ2-2; v_gene: TRBV5-8; abundance: .; CDR3aa: CASSRGTPTGTGELFF; CDR3nt: TGTGCCAGCAGCCGAGGGACCCCGACAGGCACCGGGGAGCTGTTTTTT
len: 15; d_gene: .; j_gene: TRBJ1-6; v_gene: TRBV3-1/TRBV3-2; abundance: .; CDR3aa: CASWGGNSYNSPLHF; CDR3nt: TGTGCCAGCTGGGGAGGAAACTCCTATAATTCACCCCTCCACTTT